One T cell receptor beta chain is described in this entry. This record belongs to a study of T cells in Graves' hyperthyroidism and ophthalmopathy. Germline V gene sequence: CDR1 SGHTA, CDR2 FQGNSA. CDR3 size: 18 residues. V lost 1 base and J lost 6, with 21 bases in between. Those with hyperthyroidism were 18 to 65 years old, newly diagnosed, and ill for under 2 months. Blood was sampled at initial diagnosis of hyperthyroidism, prior to onset of any ophthalmopathy symptoms. PBMCs were derived from around 10 ml fresh peripheral blood. Amplification targeted TCR beta CDR3 regions from RNA transcripts. RT-PCR in the first round (using the HTBI primer set) targeted the TCR CDR3. Each CDR3 protein gets one entry after TCRdb re-called the multiplex PCR reads with MiXCR. Of hundreds of thousands of distinct CDR3 sequences listed, over 15% were seen once; the top ten hold around 15%.

This rearrangement joins TRBV7-2 to TRBJ1-4; D perhaps matches TRBD1 (5 bases). The receptor was derived from a woman aged 50 to 65 with Graves' hyperthyroidism that later progressed to Graves' ophthalmopathy. What was sequenced was blood. In DNA, the CDR3 is TGTGCCAGCAGCTTAGAACGAGGTCAGGGCGATCTGTATGAAAAACTGTTTTTT. This sequence encodes CASSLERGQGDLYEKLFF.